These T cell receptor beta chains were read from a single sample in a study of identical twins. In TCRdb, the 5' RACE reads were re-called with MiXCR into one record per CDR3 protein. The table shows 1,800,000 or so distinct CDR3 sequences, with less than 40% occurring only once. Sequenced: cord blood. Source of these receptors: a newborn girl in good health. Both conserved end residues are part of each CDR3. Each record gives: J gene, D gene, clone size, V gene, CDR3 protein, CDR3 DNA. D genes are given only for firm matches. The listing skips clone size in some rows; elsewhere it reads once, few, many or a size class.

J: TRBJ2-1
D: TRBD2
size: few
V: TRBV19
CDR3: CASSIASGGANEQFF
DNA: TGTGCCAGTAGTATAGCTAGCGGGGGGGCCAATGAGCAGTTCTTC

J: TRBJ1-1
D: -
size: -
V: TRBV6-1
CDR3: CASSVGGWDMDTEAFF
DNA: TGTGCCAGCAGTGTCGGGGGTTGGGATATGGACACTGAAGCTTTCTTT

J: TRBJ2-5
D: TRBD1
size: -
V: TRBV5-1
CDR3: CASRGTGFIETQYF
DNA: TGCGCCAGCAGAGGGACAGGGTTCATAGAGACCCAGTACTTC

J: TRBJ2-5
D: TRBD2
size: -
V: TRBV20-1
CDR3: CSARDLSGGEQYF
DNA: TGCAGTGCTAGAGATCTTTCGGGGGGAGAGCAGTACTTC

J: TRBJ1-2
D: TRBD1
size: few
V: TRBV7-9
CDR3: CASSPGGPLYGYTF
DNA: TGTGCCAGCAGCCCAGGGGGTCCTCTCTATGGCTACACCTTC

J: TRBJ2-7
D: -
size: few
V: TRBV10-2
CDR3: CASSEPILGVGTSYEQYF
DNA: TGCGCCAGCAGTGAGCCGATTCTGGGAGTCGGAACTTCCTACGAGCAGTACTTC

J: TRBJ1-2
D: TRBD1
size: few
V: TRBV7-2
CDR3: CASSLDGGQGYGYTF
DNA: TGTGCCAGCAGCTTAGATGGGGGACAGGGTTATGGCTACACCTTC

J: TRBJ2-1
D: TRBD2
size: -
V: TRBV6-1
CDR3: CASSEGTSGSANEQFF
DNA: TGTGCCAGCAGTGAAGGGACTAGCGGGTCCGCCAATGAGCAGTTCTTC

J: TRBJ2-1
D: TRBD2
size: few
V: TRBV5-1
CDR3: CASSLGLQRGGNEQFF
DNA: TGCGCCAGCAGCTTGGGGTTACAGCGGGGAGGGAATGAGCAGTTCTTC

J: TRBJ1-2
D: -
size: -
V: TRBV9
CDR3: CASSVQTGLTYGYTF
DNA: TGTGCCAGCAGCGTCCAAACAGGGTTGACGTATGGCTACACCTTC

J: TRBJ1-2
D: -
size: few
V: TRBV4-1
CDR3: CASSQDRSALGYTF
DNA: TGCGCCAGCAGCCAAGATCGGTCAGCACTAGGCTACACCTTC

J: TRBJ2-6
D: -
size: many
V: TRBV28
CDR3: CASSLRGSGANVLTF
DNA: TGTGCCAGCAGTTTACGGGGCTCTGGGGCCAACGTCCTGACTTTC

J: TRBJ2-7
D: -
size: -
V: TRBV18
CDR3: CASSPRDIYEQYF
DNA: TGTGCCAGCTCACCAAGGGACATCTACGAGCAGTACTTC

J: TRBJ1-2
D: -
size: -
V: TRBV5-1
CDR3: CASSPQQGGGYTF
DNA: TGCGCCAGCAGCCCTCAACAGGGAGGCGGCTACACCTTC

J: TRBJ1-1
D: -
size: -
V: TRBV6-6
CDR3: CASRIGTEAFF
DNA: TGTGCCAGCAGAATTGGGACTGAAGCTTTCTTT

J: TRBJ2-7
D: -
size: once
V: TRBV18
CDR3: CASSPGEGLSYGQYF
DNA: TGTGCCAGCTCACCGGGGGAAGGGCTCTCCTACGGGCAGTACTTC

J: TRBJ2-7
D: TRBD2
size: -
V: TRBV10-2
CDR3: CASSEWGGTYEQYF
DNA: TGCGCCAGCAGTGAGTGGGGGGGAACCTACGAGCAGTACTTC

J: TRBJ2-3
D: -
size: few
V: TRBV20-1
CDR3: CSARTPADTQYF
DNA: TGCAGTGCAAGGACCCCAGCGGATACGCAGTATTTT

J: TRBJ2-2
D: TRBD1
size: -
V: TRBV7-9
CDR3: CASSPLTGTGELFF
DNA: TGTGCCAGCAGCCCCTTGACAGGGACCGGGGAGCTGTTTTTT

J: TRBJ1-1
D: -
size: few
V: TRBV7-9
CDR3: CASSLPGTTEAFF
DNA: TGTGCCAGCAGCTTACCGGGAACAACTGAAGCTTTCTTT